Below, 8 T cell receptor beta chains from the same sample are listed, as sequenced in a study of blood T cell repertoires in COVID-19. TCRdb keeps only in-frame clones here, not all; method: immunoSEQ multiplex PCR. The sample records hundreds of thousands of clones, roughly 80% being singletons. The sequenced material came from peripheral blood. Every receptor here comes from a man older than 75 with acute or convalescent COVID-19.

This chain uses TRBV18 with TRBJ1-1, with 8 bases that match TRBD1. Trimming removed 2 bases from V and 5 bases from J; junction bases left unmatched: 4. This CDR3 is 14 amino acids long. Germline V lookup: CDR1 KGHSH, CDR2 LQKENI. The CDR3 loop is CASSPLQGATEAFF. The CDR3 coding sequence is TGTGCCAGCTCACCATTGCAGGGGGCAACTGAAGCTTTCTTT.

The chain joins TRBV12-3 or TRBV12-4 to TRBJ2-7; D might be TRBD1 (6 bases). The CDR3 spans 12 residues. Trimming took 3 bases from V and 6 from J, leaving 9 bases between them. The CDR3: CASSFLGGEQYF. CDR3 nucleotide sequence: TGTGCCAGCAGTTTTCTAGGGGGCGAGCAGTACTTC.

The V gene is TRBV27, the J gene TRBJ1-6; TRBD1 matches at 7 bases. The CDR3 contains 16 residues. The V gene's germline CDR1 is MNHEY and CDR2 SMNVEV (reference sequence). Trimming removed 5 bases from V and 8 bases from J; junction bases left unmatched: 12. This CDR3 is CASSPLQGIKDSPLHF. DNA of the CDR3: TGTGCCAGCAGTCCCTTACAGGGGATTAAAGATTCACCCCTCCACTTT.

The V call is TRBV27, the J call TRBJ2-7; possibly TRBD1 for D (5 bases). Germline values: CDR1 MNHEY, CDR2 SMNVEV (reference sequence). The CDR3 length is 14 residues. V lost 5 bases, J lost 2 bases, and 13 bases lay in between. The DNA of the CDR3 is TGTGCCAGCAGTGCCAGTGGGGCCCCCTACGAGCAGTACTTC. Translation: CASSASGAPYEQYF.

The chain combines TRBV7-8 with TRBJ1-5; a possible D gene is TRBD1 (5 bases). The germline CDR1 and CDR2 sequences are SGHVS and FQNEAQ. Trimming stripped 6 bases from V and 1 base from J, with 7 bases between. This CDR3 is built from 13 residues. CDR3 region: CASRGPSNQPQHF. For the CDR3, the DNA is TGTGCCAGCAGGGGGCCGAGCAATCAGCCCCAGCATTTT.

The chain has TRBV7-9 and TRBJ2-7; 8 positions match TRBD1. CDR3 size: 15 residues. Losses at the gene ends were 4 bases for V and 2 bases for J; bases not matched to a gene: 7. The germline V gene has CDR1 SEHNR and CDR2 FQNEAQ (reference sequence). CDR3 protein: CASSSGQGATYEQYF. CDR3 DNA: TGTGCCAGCAGCTCCGGACAGGGAGCTACCTACGAGCAGTACTTC. Based on the CDR3 plus reference TRBV7-9 and TRBJ2-7, the full variable domain is DTGVSQNPRHKITKRGQNVTFRCDPISEHNRLYWYRQTLGQGPEFLTYFQNEAQLEKSRLLSDRFSAERPKGSFSTLEIQRTEQGDSAMYLCASSSGQGATYEQYFGPGTRLTVT.

The chain has TRBV18 and TRBJ1-2; possible D gene TRBD1, 6 bases. CDR3 length: 17 amino acids. Germline CDR1 and CDR2: KGHSH and LQKENI. V shed 1 base and J shed 0 bases, with 15 bases lying between them. The CDR3 DNA follows: TGTGCCAGCTCACCACTTCCCAGGGGTATTTCTAACTATGGCTACACCTTC. Translating it yields CASSPLPRGISNYGYTF.

The V gene is TRBV4-2, the J gene TRBJ1-5, with D possibly being TRBD1 (6 bases). Trimming pared 0 bases from V and 5 bases from J, leaving 14 bases between. Germline assignment: CDR1 LGHNA and CDR2 YNFKEQ. The CDR3 has 16 amino acids. The DNA for the CDR3 is TGTGCCAGCAGCCAAGACGGGCAGGGGCGGCATCAGCCCCAGCATTTT. Translated, it gives CASSQDGQGRHQPQHF.